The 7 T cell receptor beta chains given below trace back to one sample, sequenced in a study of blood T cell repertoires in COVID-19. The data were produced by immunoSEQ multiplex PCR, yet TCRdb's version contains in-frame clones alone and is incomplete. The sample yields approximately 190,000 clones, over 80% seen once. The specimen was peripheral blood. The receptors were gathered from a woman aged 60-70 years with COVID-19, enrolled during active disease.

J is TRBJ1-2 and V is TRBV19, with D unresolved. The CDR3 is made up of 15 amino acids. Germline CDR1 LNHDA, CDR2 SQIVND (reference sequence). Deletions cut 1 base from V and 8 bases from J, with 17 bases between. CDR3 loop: CASSIAPRSGSGYTF. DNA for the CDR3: TGTGCCAGTAGTATAGCCCCCCGCAGCGGCTCAGGCTACACCTTC.

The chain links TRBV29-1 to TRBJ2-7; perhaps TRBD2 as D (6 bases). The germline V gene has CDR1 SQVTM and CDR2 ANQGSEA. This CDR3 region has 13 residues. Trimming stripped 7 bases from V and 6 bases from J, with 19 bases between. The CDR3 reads CSAAGGQLGEQYF. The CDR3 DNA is TGCAGCGCCGCCGGAGGGCAGCTTGGCGAGCAGTACTTC.

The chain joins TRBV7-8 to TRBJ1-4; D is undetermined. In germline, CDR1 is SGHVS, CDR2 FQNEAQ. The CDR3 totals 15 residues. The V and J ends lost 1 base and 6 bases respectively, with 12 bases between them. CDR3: CASSLVYREDEKLFF. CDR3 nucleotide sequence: TGTGCCAGCAGCTTAGTGTATAGGGAGGATGAAAAACTGTTTTTT.

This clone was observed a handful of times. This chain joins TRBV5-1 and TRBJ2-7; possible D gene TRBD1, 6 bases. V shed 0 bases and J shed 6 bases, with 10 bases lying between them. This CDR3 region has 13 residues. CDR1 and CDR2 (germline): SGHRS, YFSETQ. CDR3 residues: CASSLALGGEQYF. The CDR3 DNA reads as TGCGCCAGCAGCTTGGCCCTAGGGGGCGAGCAGTACTTC.

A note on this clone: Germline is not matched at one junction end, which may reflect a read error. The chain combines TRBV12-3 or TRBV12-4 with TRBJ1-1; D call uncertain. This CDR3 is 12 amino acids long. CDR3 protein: CAGRTSNTEAFF. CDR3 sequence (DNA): TGTGCCGGCAGGACTTCGAACACTGAAGCTTTCTTT.

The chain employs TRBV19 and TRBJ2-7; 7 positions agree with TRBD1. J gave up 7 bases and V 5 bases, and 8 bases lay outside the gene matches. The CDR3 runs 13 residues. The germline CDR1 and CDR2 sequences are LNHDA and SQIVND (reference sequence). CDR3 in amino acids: CASSRNNRGEQYF. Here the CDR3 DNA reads TGTGCCAGTAGTCGCAACAACAGGGGTGAGCAGTACTTC.

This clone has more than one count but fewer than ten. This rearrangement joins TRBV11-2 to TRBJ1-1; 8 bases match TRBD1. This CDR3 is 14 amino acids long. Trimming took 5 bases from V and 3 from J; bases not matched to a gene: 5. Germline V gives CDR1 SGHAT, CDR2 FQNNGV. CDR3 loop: CASSPRGRDTEAFF. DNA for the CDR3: TGTGCCAGCAGCCCCAGGGGGCGGGACACTGAAGCTTTCTTT.